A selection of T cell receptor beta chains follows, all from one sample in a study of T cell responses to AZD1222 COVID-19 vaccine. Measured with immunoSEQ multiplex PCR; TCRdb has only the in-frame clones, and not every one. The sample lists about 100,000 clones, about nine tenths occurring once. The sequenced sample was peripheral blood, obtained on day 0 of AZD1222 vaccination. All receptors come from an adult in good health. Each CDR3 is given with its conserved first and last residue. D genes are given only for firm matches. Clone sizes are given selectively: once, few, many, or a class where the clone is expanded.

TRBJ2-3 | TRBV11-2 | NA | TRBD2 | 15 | TGTGCCAGCAGCCCTAGCGGGGGGGCAAGAGATACGCAGTATTTT | CASSPSGGARDTQYF
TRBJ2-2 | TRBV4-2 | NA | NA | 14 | TGTGCCAGCAGCCACACTAGTGCGACCGGGGAGCTGTTTTTT | CASSHTSATGELFF
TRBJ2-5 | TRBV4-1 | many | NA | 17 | TGCGCCAGCAGCCAAGATGGTGGGGGGGCCCCCCAAGAGACCCAGTACTTC | CASSQDGGGAPQETQYF
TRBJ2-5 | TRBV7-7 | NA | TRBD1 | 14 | TGTGCCAGCAGCCAAGGGACAGCCACAGAGACCCAGTACTTC | CASSQGTATETQYF
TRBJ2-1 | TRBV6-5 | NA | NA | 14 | TGTGCCAGCAGTAGGGGAATCAAGTTGGATGAGCAGTTCTTC | CASSRGIKLDEQFF
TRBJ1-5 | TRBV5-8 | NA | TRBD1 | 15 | TGTGCCAGCACGTCTTTGACAGGGGGCAGGCAGCCCCAGCATTTT | CASTSLTGGRQPQHF
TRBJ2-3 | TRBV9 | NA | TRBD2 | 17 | TGTGCCAGCAGCGTTAGCAAGCGGGGGATCAGCACAGATACGCAGTATTTT | CASSVSKRGISTDTQYF
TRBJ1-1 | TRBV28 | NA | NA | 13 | TGTGCCAGCAGTTTAACTACAGGTATCCGGGCTTTCTTT | CASSLTTGIRAFF
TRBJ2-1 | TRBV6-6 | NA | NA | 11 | TGTGCCAGCAGTTACCGCGATGAGCAGTTCTTC | CASSYRDEQFF
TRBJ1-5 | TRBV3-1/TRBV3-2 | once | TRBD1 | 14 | TGTGCCAGCAGCCAAACAGGGGGCAATCAGCCCCAGCATTTT | CASSQTGGNQPQHF
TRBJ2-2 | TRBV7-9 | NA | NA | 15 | TGTGCCAGCAGCTTAGTAGAGTCCCACACCGGGGAGCTGTTTTTT | CASSLVESHTGELFF
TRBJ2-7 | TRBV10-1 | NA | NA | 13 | TGCGCCAGCAGTGGCGGGCTAGCCTACGAGCAGTACTTC | CASSGGLAYEQYF
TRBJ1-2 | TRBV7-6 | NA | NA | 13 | TGTGCCAGCAGCTTAGGTCCCCACTATGGCTACACCTTC | CASSLGPHYGYTF
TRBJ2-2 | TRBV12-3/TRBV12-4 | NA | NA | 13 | TGTGCCAGCAGTTTCCCGAACACCGGGGAGCTGTTTTTT | CASSFPNTGELFF
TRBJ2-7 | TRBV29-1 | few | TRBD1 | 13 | TGCAGCGTTGATATCACAGGGGCGCCCGAGCAGTACTTC | CSVDITGAPEQYF
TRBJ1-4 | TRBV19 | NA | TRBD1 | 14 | TGTGCCAGTTCCCCGGGACAGCTTAATGAAAAACTGTTTTTT | CASSPGQLNEKLFF
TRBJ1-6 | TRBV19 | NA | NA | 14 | TGTGCCAGTAGTGAGCAGGGAACGGGTTCACCCCTCCACTTT | CASSEQGTGSPLHF
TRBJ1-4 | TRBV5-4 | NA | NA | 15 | TGTGCCAGCAGCGAGGACAACGGGCGGGATGAAAAACTGTTTTTT | CASSEDNGRDEKLFF
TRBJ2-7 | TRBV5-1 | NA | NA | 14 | TGCGCCAGCAGCTTATCCGGGACGATGAACGAGCAGTACTTC | CASSLSGTMNEQYF
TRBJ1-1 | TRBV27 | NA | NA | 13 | TGTGCCAGCAGTTTTAAGGCAGACACTGAAGCTTTCTTT | CASSFKADTEAFF
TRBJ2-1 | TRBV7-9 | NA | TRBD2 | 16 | TGTGCCAGCAGAAAAGAGGGTAGCGGGCCGAATCTGAAGCAGTTCTTC | CASRKEGSGPNLKQFF
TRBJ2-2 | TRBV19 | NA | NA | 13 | TGTGCCAGTAGCCTAGCAGGCTCTTGGGAGCTGTTTTTT | CASSLAGSWELFF
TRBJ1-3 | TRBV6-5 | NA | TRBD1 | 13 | TGTGCCAGCGGACAGGGGTCTGGAAACACCATATATTTT | CASGQGSGNTIYF
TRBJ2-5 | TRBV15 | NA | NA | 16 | TGTGCCACCAGCAGAGATATAAGTGGGGGGGCGGTCATCCAGTACTTC | CATSRDISGGAVIQYF
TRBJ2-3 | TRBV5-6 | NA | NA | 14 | TGTGCCAGCAGCCGTATAGTACCCACAGATACGCAGTATTTT | CASSRIVPTDTQYF
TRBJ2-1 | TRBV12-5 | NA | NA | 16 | TGTGCTAGTGGTTTGGTAGTTAGTGGGGGGGCCAGTGAGCAGTTCTTC | CASGLVVSGGASEQFF
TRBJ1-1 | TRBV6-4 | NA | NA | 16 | TGTGCCAGCAGTGACTCTAGCGGACGGCCGAACACTGAAGCTTTCTTT | CASSDSSGRPNTEAFF
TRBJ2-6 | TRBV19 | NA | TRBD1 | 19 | TGTGCCAGTAGTACTCCGGGACAGGGGGTAGGCTCTGGGGCCAACGTCCTGACTTTC | CASSTPGQGVGSGANVLTF
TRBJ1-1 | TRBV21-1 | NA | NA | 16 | TGTGCCAGCAGCAAAAACTGGGACAGCGAGAACACTGAAGCTTTCTTT | CASSKNWDSENTEAFF
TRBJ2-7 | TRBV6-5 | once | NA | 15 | TGTGCCAGCAGTTCCACTTCGACAGGAGCCTACGAGCAGTACTTC | CASSSTSTGAYEQYF
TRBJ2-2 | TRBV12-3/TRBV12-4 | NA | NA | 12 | TGTGCCAGCAGTCCCATAACCGGGGAGCTGTTTTTT | CASSPITGELFF
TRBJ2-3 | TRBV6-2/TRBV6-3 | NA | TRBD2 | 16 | TGTGCCAGCAGTTACTCGGAGGTGGGGGGGAAAAATACGCAGTATTTT | CASSYSEVGGKNTQYF
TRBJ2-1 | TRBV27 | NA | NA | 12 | TGTGCCAGCGTAAGGGGCCCGAATGAGCAGTTCTTC | CASVRGPNEQFF
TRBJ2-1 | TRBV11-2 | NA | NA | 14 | TGTGCCAGCAGCTTAGCCCCTAGTGGCAATGAGCAGTTCTTC | CASSLAPSGNEQFF
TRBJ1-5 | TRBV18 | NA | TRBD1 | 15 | TGTGCCAGCTCACAATTCAGGGGGCACAATCAGCCCCAGCATTTT | CASSQFRGHNQPQHF
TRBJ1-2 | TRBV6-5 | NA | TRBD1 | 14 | TGTGCCAGCAGTTACTCAGGGGGCAGCTATGGCTACACCTTC | CASSYSGGSYGYTF
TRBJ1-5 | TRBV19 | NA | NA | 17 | TGTGCCAGTAGTAGGGGGAGGGCAGGGGTTAGCAATCAGCCCCAGCATTTT | CASSRGRAGVSNQPQHF
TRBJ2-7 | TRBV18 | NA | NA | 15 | TGTGCCAGCTCACCGGGGGCAGGGAACCCCTACGAGCAGTACTTC | CASSPGAGNPYEQYF
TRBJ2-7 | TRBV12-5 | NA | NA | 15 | TGTGCTAGTGGTTTGGTACTTAGCGACTCCTACGAGCAGTACTTC | CASGLVLSDSYEQYF
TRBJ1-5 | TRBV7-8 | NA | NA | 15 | TGTGCCAGCAGCTCGGACGGTTTAGCAAATCAGCCCCAGCATTTT | CASSSDGLANQPQHF
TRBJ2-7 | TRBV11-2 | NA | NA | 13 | TGTGCCAGCAGCCTCCCCGTGAATAACGAGCAGTACTTC | CASSLPVNNEQYF
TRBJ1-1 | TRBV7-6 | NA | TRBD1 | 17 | TGTGCCAGCAGACCCCCGCCCAGACAGGGGATGAACACTGAAGCTTTCTTT | CASRPPPRQGMNTEAFF
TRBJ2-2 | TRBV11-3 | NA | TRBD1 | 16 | TGTGCCAGCAGCTTAGGGACAGGGGTAAACACCGGGGAGCTGTTTTTT | CASSLGTGVNTGELFF
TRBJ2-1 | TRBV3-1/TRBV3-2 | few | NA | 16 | TGTGCCAGCAGCCTCGGCAATCTAATGCGTGGCAATGAGCAGTTCTTC | CASSLGNLMRGNEQFF
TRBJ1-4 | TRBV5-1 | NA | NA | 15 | TGCGCCAGCAGCCCCTCGGGCGCAACTAATGAAAAACTGTTTTTT | CASSPSGATNEKLFF
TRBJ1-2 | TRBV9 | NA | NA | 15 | TGTGCCAGCAGCCTTTCGGACAGCCCACCGGCAGGCTACACCTTC | CASSLSDSPPAGYTF
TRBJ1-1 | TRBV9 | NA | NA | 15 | TGTGCCAGCAGCGTAAGTCCGGGAACGAACACTGAAGCTTTCTTT | CASSVSPGTNTEAFF
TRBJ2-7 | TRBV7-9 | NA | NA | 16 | TGTGCCAGCAGCTTAGCTCTAGGACAGCGCCCCTACGAGCAGTACTTC | CASSLALGQRPYEQYF
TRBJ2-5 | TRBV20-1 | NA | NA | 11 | TGCAGTGCATTTAGACAAGAGACCCAGTACTTC | CSAFRQETQYF
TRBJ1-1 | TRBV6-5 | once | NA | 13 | TGTGCCAGCACCCGGGGGGATTTAACTGAAGCTTTCTTT | CASTRGDLTEAFF
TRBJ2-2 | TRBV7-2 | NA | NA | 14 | TGTGCCAGCAGCTTAGTTTCGGGGACCGGGGAGCTGTTTTTT | CASSLVSGTGELFF
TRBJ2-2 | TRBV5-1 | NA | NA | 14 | TGCGCCAGCAGCTTGGCGACCAACACCGGGGAGCTGTTTTTT | CASSLATNTGELFF
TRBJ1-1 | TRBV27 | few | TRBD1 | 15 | TGTGCCAGCAGCACTCCACAGGGGGGTTTGACTGAAGCTTTCTTT | CASSTPQGGLTEAFF
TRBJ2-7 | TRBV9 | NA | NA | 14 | TGTGCCAGCAGCGTAGGTCAGGCCTCCTACGAGCAGTACTTC | CASSVGQASYEQYF
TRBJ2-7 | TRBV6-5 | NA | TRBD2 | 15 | TGTGCCAGCAGGCTGACTAGCGGGGGCTCCTACGAGCAGTACTTC | CASRLTSGGSYEQYF